The present TCR beta chain was sequenced within a study of blood T cell repertoires in COVID-19. Cohort 3 recovered donors had two negative PCRs, clearance, or symptom resolution. In germline, CDR1 is GTSNPN, CDR2 SVGIG (reference sequence). CDR3 length: 13 residues. Trimming stripped 0 bases from V and 2 bases from J, with 7 bases between. Generated by immunoSEQ multiplex PCR, the TCRdb table keeps only in-frame clones and is missing some. Here the sample spans some 200,000 clones, around 90% being singletons. This TCR was sampled from a young woman who had recovered from COVID-19. This sequence joins TRBV30 and TRBJ1-2, with unresolved D. Sequencing was carried out using PBMCs or T cells enriched from blood (not recorded which). The CDR3: CAWSVRGNYGYTF. In DNA form, the CDR3 reads TGTGCCTGGAGTGTACGAGGCAACTATGGCTACACCTTC.